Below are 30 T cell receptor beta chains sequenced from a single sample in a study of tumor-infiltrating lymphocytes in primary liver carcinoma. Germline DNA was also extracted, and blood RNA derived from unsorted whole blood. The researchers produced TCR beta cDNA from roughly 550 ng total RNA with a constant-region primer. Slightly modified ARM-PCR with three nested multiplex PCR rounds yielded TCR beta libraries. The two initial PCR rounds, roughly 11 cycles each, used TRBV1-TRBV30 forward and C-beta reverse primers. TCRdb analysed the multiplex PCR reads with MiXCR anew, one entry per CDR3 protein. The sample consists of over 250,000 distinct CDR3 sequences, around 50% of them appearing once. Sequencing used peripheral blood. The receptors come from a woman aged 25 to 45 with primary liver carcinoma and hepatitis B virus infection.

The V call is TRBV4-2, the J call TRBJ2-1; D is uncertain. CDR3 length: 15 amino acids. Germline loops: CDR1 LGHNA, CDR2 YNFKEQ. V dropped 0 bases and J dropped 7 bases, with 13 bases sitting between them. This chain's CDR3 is CASSQEGTGWNEQFF. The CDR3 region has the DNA TGTGCCAGCAGCCAAGAAGGAACCGGGTGGAATGAGCAGTTCTTC.

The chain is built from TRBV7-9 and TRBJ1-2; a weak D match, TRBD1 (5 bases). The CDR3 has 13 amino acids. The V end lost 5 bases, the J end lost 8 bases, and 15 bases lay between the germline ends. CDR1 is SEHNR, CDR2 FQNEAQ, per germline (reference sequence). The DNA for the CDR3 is TGTGCCAGCAGCACCGCTGGGGGTCGGGGCTACACCTTC. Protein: CASSTAGGRGYTF.

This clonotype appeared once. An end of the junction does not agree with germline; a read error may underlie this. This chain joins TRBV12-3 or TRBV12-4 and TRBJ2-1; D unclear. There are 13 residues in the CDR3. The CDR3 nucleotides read TGTGCCAGCAGTTCCAGCGCTGGGCTGCAGCACTTCTTC. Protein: CASSSSAGLQHFF.

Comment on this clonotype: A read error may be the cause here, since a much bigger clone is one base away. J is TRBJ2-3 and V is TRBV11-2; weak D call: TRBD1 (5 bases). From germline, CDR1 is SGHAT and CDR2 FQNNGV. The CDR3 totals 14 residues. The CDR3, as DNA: TGTGCCAGCAGCCGGGCAGGGTCAGGAGATATGCAGTATTTT. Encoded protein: CASSRAGSGDMQYF.

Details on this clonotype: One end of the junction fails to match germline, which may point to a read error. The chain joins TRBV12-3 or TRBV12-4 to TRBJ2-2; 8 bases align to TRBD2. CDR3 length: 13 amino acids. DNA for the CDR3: TGTGCCAACAGTCTTAATGGACTAGCGGAGCTGTTTTTT. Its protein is CANSLNGLAELFF.

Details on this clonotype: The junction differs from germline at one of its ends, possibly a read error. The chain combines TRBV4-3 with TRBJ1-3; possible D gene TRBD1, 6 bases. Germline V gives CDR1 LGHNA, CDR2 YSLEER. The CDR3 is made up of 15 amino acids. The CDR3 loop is CASSQGGGSGDTIYF. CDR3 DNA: TGCGCCAGCAGCCAGGGGGGCGGCTCTGGAGACACCATATATTTT.

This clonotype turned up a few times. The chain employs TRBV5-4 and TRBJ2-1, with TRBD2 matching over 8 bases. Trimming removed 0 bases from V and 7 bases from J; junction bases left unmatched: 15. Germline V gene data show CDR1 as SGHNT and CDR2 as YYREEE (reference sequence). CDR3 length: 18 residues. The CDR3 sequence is CASSLGVGSGSQLNEQFF. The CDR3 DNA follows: TGTGCCAGCAGCTTGGGGGTAGGAAGCGGGAGTCAACTAAATGAGCAGTTCTTC.

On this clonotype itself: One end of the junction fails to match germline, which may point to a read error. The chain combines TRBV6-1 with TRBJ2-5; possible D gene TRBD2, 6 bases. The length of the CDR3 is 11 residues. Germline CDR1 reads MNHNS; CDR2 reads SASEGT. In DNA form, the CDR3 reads TGTGCTGGAGGGTTCGGGGAGATCCAGTACTTC. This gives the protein CAGGFGEIQYF.

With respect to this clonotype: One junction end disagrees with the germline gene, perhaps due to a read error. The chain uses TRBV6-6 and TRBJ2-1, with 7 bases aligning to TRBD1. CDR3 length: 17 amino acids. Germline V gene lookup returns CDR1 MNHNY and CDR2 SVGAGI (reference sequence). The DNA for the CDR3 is TGTGTCAGCAGTTCCTCAACGACAGGGTTCAGATTCAATGAGCAGTTCTTC. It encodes CVSSSSTTGFRFNEQFF.

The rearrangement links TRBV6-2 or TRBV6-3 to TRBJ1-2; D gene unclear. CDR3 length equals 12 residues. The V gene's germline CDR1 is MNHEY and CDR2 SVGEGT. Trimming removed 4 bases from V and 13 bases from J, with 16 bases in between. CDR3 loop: CASSFPTSAITF. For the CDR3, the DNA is TGTGCCAGCAGTTTCCCCACATCAGCGATCACCTTC.

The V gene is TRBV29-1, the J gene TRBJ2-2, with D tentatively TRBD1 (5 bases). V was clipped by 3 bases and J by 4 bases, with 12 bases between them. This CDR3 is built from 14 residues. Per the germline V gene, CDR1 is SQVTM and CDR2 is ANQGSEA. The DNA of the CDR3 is TGCAGCGTTGATCCAGGGCGGCCCACCGGGGAGCTGTTTTTT. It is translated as CSVDPGRPTGELFF.

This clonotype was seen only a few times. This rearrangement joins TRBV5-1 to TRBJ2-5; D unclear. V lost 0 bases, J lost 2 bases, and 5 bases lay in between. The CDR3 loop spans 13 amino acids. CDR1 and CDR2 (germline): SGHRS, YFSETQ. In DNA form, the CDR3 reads TGCGCCAGCAGCTTGGCTCAGCAAGAGACCCAGTACTTC. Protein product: CASSLAQQETQYF.

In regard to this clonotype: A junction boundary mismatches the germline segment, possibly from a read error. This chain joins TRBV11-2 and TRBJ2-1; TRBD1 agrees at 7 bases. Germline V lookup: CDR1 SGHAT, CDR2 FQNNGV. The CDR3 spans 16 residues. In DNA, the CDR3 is TGTACCAGCAGCTTACGAGGGGACAGCTCCTACTATGAGCAGTTCTTC. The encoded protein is CTSSLRGDSSYYEQFF.

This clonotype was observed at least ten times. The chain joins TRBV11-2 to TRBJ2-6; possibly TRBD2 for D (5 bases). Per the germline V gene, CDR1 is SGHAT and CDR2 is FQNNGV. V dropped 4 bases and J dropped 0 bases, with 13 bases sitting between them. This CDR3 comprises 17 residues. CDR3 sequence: CASSSTTGSSGANVLTF. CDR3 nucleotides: TGTGCCAGCAGCTCGACAACGGGGAGCTCTGGGGCCAACGTCCTGACTTTC.

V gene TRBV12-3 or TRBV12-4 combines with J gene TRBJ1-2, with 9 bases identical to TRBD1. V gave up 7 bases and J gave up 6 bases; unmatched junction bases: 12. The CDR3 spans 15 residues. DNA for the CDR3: TGTGCCAGCACCGAACAGGGGGCGCCGCCTAATGGCTACACCTTC. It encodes CASTEQGAPPNGYTF.

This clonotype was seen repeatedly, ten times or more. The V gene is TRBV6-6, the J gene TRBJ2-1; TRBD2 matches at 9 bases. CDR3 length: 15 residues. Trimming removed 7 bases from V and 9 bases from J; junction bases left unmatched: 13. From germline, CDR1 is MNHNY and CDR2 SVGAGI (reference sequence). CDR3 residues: CASTDRGTSWIEQFF. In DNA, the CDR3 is TGTGCCAGCACCGATAGGGGGACTAGCTGGATTGAGCAGTTCTTC.

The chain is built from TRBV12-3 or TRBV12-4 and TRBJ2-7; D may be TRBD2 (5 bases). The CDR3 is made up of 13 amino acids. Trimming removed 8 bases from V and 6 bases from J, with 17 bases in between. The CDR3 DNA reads TGTGCCAGCTGCCCCACGGGGATCGGCGAGCAGTACTTC. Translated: CASCPTGIGEQYF.

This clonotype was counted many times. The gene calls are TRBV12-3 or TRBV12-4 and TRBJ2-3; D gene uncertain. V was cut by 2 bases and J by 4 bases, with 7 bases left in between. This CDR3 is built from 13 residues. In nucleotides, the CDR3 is TGTGCCAGCAGTTTATCGGGTGCAGATACGCAGTATTTT. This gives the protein CASSLSGADTQYF.

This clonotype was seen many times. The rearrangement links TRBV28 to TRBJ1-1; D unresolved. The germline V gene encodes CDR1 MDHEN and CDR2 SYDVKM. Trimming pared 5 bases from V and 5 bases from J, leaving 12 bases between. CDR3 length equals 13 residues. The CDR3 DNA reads TGTGCCAGCAGTCCAAAGGCGAAGACTGAAGCTTTCTTT. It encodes CASSPKAKTEAFF.

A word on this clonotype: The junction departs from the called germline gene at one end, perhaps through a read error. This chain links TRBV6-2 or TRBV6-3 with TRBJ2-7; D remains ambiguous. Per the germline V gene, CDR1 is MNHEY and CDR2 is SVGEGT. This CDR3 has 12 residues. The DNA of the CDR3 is TGTGCCAGCAGTTCTACTTCCTACGAGCGGTACTTC. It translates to CASSSTSYERYF.

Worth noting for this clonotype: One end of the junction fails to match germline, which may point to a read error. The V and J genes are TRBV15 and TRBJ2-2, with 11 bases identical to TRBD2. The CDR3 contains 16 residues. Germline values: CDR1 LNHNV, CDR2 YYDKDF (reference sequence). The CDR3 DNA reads TGTACCACCAGCAGTAGCGGGAGGGCCCACACCGGGGAGCTGTTTTTT. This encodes CTTSSSGRAHTGELFF. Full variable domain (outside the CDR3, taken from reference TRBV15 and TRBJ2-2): DAMVIQNPRYQVTQFGKPVTLSCSQTLNHNVMYWYQQKSSQAPKLLFHYYDKDFNNEADTPDNFQSRRPNTSFCFLDIRSPGLGDTAMYLCTTSSSGRAHTGELFFGEGSRLTVL.

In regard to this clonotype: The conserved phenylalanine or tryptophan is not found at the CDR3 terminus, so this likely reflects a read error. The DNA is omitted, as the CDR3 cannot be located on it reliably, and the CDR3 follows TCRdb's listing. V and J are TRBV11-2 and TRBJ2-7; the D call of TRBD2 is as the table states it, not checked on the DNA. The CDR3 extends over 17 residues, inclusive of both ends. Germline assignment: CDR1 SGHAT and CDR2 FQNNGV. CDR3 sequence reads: CASSLQPTSVASGERYL.

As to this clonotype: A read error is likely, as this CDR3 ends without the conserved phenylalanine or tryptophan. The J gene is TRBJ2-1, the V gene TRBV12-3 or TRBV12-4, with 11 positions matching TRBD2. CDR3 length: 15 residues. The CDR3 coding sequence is TGTGACAGCAGCCTGTCCGGGACTAGCGGATTTGAGCAGTTCCTC. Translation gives CDSSLSGTSGFEQFL.

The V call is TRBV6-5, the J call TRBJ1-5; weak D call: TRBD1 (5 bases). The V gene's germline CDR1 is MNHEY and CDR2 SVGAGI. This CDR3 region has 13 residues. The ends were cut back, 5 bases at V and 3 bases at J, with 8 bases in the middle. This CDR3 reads CASSRQINQPQHF. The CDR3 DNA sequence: TGTGCCAGCAGTCGACAGATCAATCAGCCCCAGCATTTT.

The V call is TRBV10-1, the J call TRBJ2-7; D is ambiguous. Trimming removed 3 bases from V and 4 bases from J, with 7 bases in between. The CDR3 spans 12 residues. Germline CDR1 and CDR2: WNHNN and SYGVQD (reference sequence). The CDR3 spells CASSDQWYEQYF. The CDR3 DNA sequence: TGCGCCAGCAGTGACCAGTGGTACGAGCAGTACTTC.

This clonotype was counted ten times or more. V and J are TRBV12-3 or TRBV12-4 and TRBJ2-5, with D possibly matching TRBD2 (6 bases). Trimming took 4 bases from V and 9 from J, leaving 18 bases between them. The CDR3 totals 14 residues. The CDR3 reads CASSSAGRKKAQYF. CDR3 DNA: TGTGCCAGCAGTTCCGCGGGACGGAAGAAAGCCCAGTACTTC.

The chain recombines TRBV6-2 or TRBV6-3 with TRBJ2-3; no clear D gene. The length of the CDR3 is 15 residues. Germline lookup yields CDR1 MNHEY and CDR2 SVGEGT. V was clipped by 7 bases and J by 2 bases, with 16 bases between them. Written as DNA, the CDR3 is TGTGCCAGCAACCCGTTTGGTTCCGACACAGATACGCAGTATTTT. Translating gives CASNPFGSDTDTQYF.

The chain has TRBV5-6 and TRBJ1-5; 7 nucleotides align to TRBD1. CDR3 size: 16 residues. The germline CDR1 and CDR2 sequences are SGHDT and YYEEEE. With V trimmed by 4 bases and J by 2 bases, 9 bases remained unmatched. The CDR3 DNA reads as TGTGCCAGCAGCGCCTACAGGGGATGGGGCAATCAGCCCCAGCATTTT. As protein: CASSAYRGWGNQPQHF.

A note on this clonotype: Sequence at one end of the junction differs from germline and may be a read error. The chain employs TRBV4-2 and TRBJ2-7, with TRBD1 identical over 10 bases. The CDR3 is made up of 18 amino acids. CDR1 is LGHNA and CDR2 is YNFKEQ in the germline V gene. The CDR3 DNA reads TGTGCCAGCAGCCAAGCTCTACCGGGACAGGGGTATTCCTACGAGCAGTCCTTC. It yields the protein CASSQALPGQGYSYEQSF.

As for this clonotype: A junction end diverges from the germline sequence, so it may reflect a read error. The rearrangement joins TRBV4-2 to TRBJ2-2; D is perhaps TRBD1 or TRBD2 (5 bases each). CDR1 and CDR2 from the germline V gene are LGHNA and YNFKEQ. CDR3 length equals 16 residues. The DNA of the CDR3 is TGTGCCAGGAGCCAGACCGGGACCAAGGAACTTGGGGAGCTGTTATTT. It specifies CARSQTGTKELGELLF.